This record looks at one TCR beta chain sequence and its context. Here immunoSEQ multiplex PCR was the method, and the copy in TCRdb shows in-frame clones only, minus some. Of under 3,500 clones in the sample, roughly 94% were seen once. This sample is part of a study of tumor T cells in aggressive B-cell lymphoma. CDR3 size: 14 residues. The junction had 8 bases not matched to a gene; V was cut back by 4 bases and J by 8 bases. The germline CDR1 and CDR2 sequences are SGHVS and FQNEAQ. This rearrangement joins TRBV7-8 to TRBJ2-1, with 7 bases aligning to TRBD2. This clonotype originated in an adult with diffuse large B cell lymphoma. Sequenced input: tumor tissue. CDR3 DNA sequence: TGTGCCAGCAGCTCTGGGGACTACGGGTATGAGCAGTTCTTC. It codes for CASSSGDYGYEQFF.